What follows are 17 T cell receptor beta chains derived from one specimen sequenced in a study of T-cell reconstitution after alpha-beta-depleted transplantation in children. TCRbeta library construction was performed incorporating unique molecular identifiers. TCRdb redid the calling of the PCR reads with MiXCR, one entry per CDR3 protein. The table includes about 610,000 distinct CDR3 sequences, roughly a tenth detected once. This specimen was PBMCs from the stem cell graft donor, taken from the stem cell graft. The receptors were sampled from a human donor who donated a stem cell graft to a child with acute myeloid leukemia.

This clonotype was seen ten or more times. The CDR3 bases are TGCGCCAGCAGCTTGACGGGATGGGGGACTGAAGCTTTCTTT. This sequence encodes CASSLTGWGTEAFF. The chain employs TRBV5-1 and TRBJ1-1, with D maybe TRBD1 (5 bases). Germline values: CDR1 SGHRS, CDR2 YFSETQ. This CDR3 is 14 amino acids long. V dropped 1 base and J dropped 5 bases, with 12 bases sitting between them. The variable domain in full, completed from reference TRBV5-1 and TRBJ1-1, reads KAGVTQTPRYLIKTRGQQVTLSCSPISGHRSVSWYQQTPGQGLQFLFEYFSETQRNKGNFPGRFSGRQFSNSRSEMNVSTLELGDSALYLCASSLTGWGTEAFFGQGTRLTVV.

This clonotype has more than one count but fewer than ten. This rearrangement joins TRBV4-3 to TRBJ1-4, with 8 bases that match TRBD1. Germline CDR1 reads LGHNA; CDR2 reads YSLEER. CDR3 length: 15 residues. Trimming cost V 4 bases and J 15 bases; bases outside gene matches: 16. The CDR3 reads CASSPGQGPGLILFF. CDR3 in DNA: TGCGCCAGCAGCCCTGGACAGGGACCGGGGTTGATATTGTTTTTT.

The rearrangement uses TRBV3-1 and TRBJ2-2; tentatively, D is TRBD2 (6 bases). The CDR3 is made up of 15 amino acids. From germline, CDR1 is LGHDT and CDR2 YNNKEL (reference sequence). Trimming left V 8 bases short and J 6 bases short, with 19 bases between. For the CDR3, the DNA is TGTGCCAGCGCCCGAGGGGAGGTCATGGCCGGGGAGCTGTTTTTT. Amino acid sequence: CASARGEVMAGELFF.

The sample holds a few counts of this clonotype. The chain's CDR3 is CASSQSRGYNSPLHF. The CDR3 bases are TGCGCCAGCAGCCAAAGCAGGGGGTATAATTCACCCCTCCACTTT. The V and J genes are TRBV4-3 and TRBJ1-6, with TRBD1 matching 7 bases. J gave up 4 bases and V 2 bases, and 2 bases lay outside the gene matches. The CDR3 length is 15 residues. CDR1 and CDR2 from the germline V gene are LGHNA and YSLEER.

This clonotype was observed at least ten times. The chain employs TRBV11-2 and TRBJ2-1, with D tentatively TRBD1 or TRBD2 (5 bases each). CDR1 and CDR2 (germline): SGHAT, FQNNGV. The CDR3 totals 15 residues. Trimming removed 5 bases from V and 8 bases from J, with 19 bases in between. The DNA of the CDR3 is TGTGCCAGCAGCCCCCGGGACCACTGGAGCGATGAGCAGTTCTTC. This encodes CASSPRDHWSDEQFF.

This clonotype showed up many times. V usage is TRBV27 and J usage is TRBJ2-5, with 14 bases aligning to TRBD2. Germline CDR1 reads MNHEY; CDR2 reads SMNVEV (reference sequence). The CDR3 has 19 amino acids. The junction had 13 bases not matched to a gene; V was cut back by 3 bases and J by 4 bases. The CDR3 loop reads CASSFIGRTSGRMGETQYF. In DNA form, the CDR3 reads TGTGCCAGCAGTTTTATCGGGAGGACTAGCGGGAGGATGGGAGAGACCCAGTACTTC.

The chain links TRBV4-3 to TRBJ2-7; 7 nucleotides line up with TRBD2. Unmatched junction bases numbered 3, after V lost 2 bases and J lost 2 bases. The CDR3 runs 14 residues. Germline CDR1 reads LGHNA; CDR2 reads YSLEER. The CDR3 is CASSQLADPYEQYF. The CDR3 DNA sequence: TGCGCCAGCAGCCAACTAGCGGACCCCTACGAGCAGTACTTC.

The chain couples TRBV5-1 to TRBJ2-2, with TRBD2 identical over 8 bases. Germline V gives CDR1 SGHRS, CDR2 YFSETQ. CDR3 size: 17 residues. V shed 2 bases and J 4 bases; nucleotides not matched to a gene: 10. The CDR3 region is CASSFNPALAGTGELFF. The CDR3, as DNA: TGCGCCAGCAGCTTTAACCCTGCCCTAGCGGGCACCGGGGAGCTGTTTTTT.

This clonotype has a count of ten or more. The genes are TRBV5-5 and TRBJ1-1; no definite D call. Germline V CDR1 and CDR2: SGHKS, YYEKEE (reference sequence). The CDR3 extends over 13 amino acids. Trimming cost V 3 bases and J 0 bases, with 6 bases left between them. This CDR3 is CASSWTLNTEAFF. Here the CDR3 DNA reads TGTGCCAGCAGCTGGACCCTGAACACTGAAGCTTTCTTT.

This clonotype has ten or more counts. The chain is built from TRBV20-1 and TRBJ1-4, with D possibly matching TRBD1 (6 bases). The CDR3 has 15 residues. In germline, CDR1 is DFQATT, CDR2 SNEGSKA (reference sequence). V was clipped by 1 base and J by 7 bases, with 16 bases between them. The CDR3 nucleotides are TGCAGTGCTAGAGTGTGGGCAGAGACAGGTGAAAAACTGTTTTTT. It specifies CSARVWAETGEKLFF.

In its sample, this clonotype was seen many times. This chain connects TRBV4-1 to TRBJ2-1; D is ambiguous. V gave up 3 bases and J gave up 4 bases, with 10 bases separating them. The germline CDR1 and CDR2 sequences are MGHRA and YSYEKL. The CDR3 is made up of 14 amino acids. As DNA, the CDR3 is TGCGCCAGCAGCCAGGCGCTTGGATACAATGAGCAGTTCTTC. It specifies CASSQALGYNEQFF.

In its sample, this clonotype was seen a few times. The chain carries TRBV7-9 and TRBJ2-7; D perhaps matches TRBD2 (6 bases). V was cut by 7 bases and J by 2 bases, with 18 bases left in between. The length of the CDR3 is 15 residues. CDR1 is SEHNR and CDR2 is FQNEAQ in the germline V gene (reference sequence). Written as DNA, the CDR3 is TGTGCCAGCACCACTTCGGGAGCGACCCCCTACGAGCAGTACTTC. It encodes CASTTSGATPYEQYF. Full variable domain (rest looked up from reference TRBV7-9 and TRBJ2-7): DTGVSQNPRHKITKRGQNVTFRCDPISEHNRLYWYRQTLGQGPEFLTYFQNEAQLEKSRLLSDRFSAERPKGSFSTLEIQRTEQGDSAMYLCASTTSGATPYEQYFGPGTRLTVT.

This CDR3 is CSAPDVTSEQFF. CDR3 bases: TGCAGTGCCCCCGATGTGACGTCTGAGCAGTTCTTC. The J gene is TRBJ2-1, the V gene TRBV20-1; D uncertain. The CDR3 length is 12 residues. The ends were cut back, 6 bases at V and 9 bases at J, with 15 bases in the middle. Germline CDR1 DFQATT, CDR2 SNEGSKA (reference sequence).

This clonotype was seen only a few times. The V gene is TRBV4-1, the J gene TRBJ2-1; perhaps TRBD1 as D (5 bases). The length of the CDR3 is 16 residues. Per germline, CDR1 MGHRA and CDR2 YSYEKL. Trimming left V 4 bases short and J 3 bases short, with 16 bases between. This CDR3 is CASSLRVGVIYNEQFF. The DNA of the CDR3 is TGCGCCAGCAGCCTTCGGGTAGGGGTTATCTACAATGAGCAGTTCTTC.

This clonotype occurred many times. The genes are TRBV24-1 and TRBJ2-1, with unresolved D. Germline CDR1 KGHDR, CDR2 SFDVKD. The V end lost 5 bases, the J end lost 0 bases, and 4 bases lay between the germline ends. The CDR3 sequence is 13 residues long. CDR3 nucleotide sequence: TGTGCCACCAGTGTCAGCTCCTACAATGAGCAGTTCTTC. Translation: CATSVSSYNEQFF.

This chain links TRBV28 with TRBJ2-3; TRBD2 matches at 11 bases. V shed 8 bases and J 3 bases; nucleotides not matched to a gene: 7. Germline CDR1 reads MDHEN; CDR2 reads SYDVKM. The CDR3 has 15 amino acids. The CDR3 DNA follows: TGTGCCAGCGTCCTAGCGGGAGGTAGGACAGATACGCAGTATTTT. Its protein product is CASVLAGGRTDTQYF.

Only a few counts were recorded for this clonotype. The chain combines TRBV6-6 with TRBJ2-7; tentatively, D is TRBD2 (5 bases). This CDR3 is 11 amino acids long. The germline V gene encodes CDR1 MNHNY and CDR2 SVGAGI (reference sequence). V lost 2 bases to trimming and J lost 7 bases, with 6 bases between them. The CDR3 here is CASSYEREQYF. In nucleotides, the CDR3 is TGTGCCAGCAGTTACGAGCGGGAGCAGTACTTC.